Following are 18 T cell receptor beta chains from one sample sequenced in a study of early T cells in non-severe SARS-CoV-2 infection. From the 5' RACE reads, TCRdb called clonotypes with MiXCR, one entry per CDR3 protein. The table shows about 42,000 distinct CDR3 sequences, with 7% to 7.5% occurring only once. The specimen sequenced was whole blood. The origin of the receptors is an adult who was a healthcare worker with PCR-confirmed SARS-CoV-2 infection or an uninfected control (not recorded which).

The sample holds a few counts of this clonotype. V is TRBV4-2 and J is TRBJ2-7, with TRBD1 matching 7 bases. V shed 3 bases, J shed 1 base, and the junction held 9 bases outside the gene matches. The germline CDR1 and CDR2 sequences are LGHNA and YNFKEQ. This CDR3 is 16 amino acids long. DNA for the CDR3: TGTGCCAGCAGCCAGTTTCCGGGACAGCGATCCTACGAGCAGTACTTC. Amino acid sequence: CASSQFPGQRSYEQYF.

This clonotype was detected many times. The chain links TRBV10-2 to TRBJ2-1, with D possibly being TRBD2 (7 bases). The V end was cut by 4 bases, the J end by 4 bases, with 14 bases between. Germline values: CDR1 WSHSY, CDR2 SAAADI. This CDR3 has 15 residues. CDR3 sequence reads: CASSGGGGQYNEQFF. The CDR3 DNA reads TGCGCCAGCAGTGGAGGCGGGGGCCAGTACAATGAGCAGTTCTTC.

This clonotype appeared many times. The chain joins TRBV7-3 to TRBJ2-6; D not resolved. V was clipped by 5 bases and J by 2 bases, with 10 bases between them. Germline CDR1 reads SGHTA; CDR2 reads FQGTGA. CDR3 length equals 15 residues. CDR3 sequence reads: CASSQEKAGANVLTF. The CDR3 DNA follows: TGTGCCAGCAGCCAGGAAAAGGCTGGGGCCAACGTCCTGACTTTC.

The V call is TRBV29-1, the J call TRBJ2-3; TRBD1 might be the D (6 bases). Germline assignment: CDR1 SQVTM and CDR2 ANQGSEA. The CDR3 is 12 amino acids. V shed 8 bases and J shed 5 bases, with 14 bases lying between them. The CDR3 DNA is TGCAGCAACACAGGGAACCGAGATACGCAGTATTTT. It yields the protein CSNTGNRDTQYF.

A few counts support this clonotype. The chain joins TRBV7-2 to TRBJ1-2; TRBD1 is a possible D gene (6 bases). This CDR3 is built from 13 residues. V was cut by 5 bases and J by 8 bases, with 15 bases left in between. Germline lookup yields CDR1 SGHTA and CDR2 FQGNSA. The CDR3 DNA reads TGTGCCAGCAGCCCAAACAGGGCGGGGGGCTACACCTTC. Protein sequence: CASSPNRAGGYTF.

This clonotype was observed many times. The chain links TRBV20-1 to TRBJ2-2; D might be TRBD2 (6 bases). Looked up from germline, CDR1 is DFQATT and CDR2 is SNEGSKA (reference sequence). This CDR3 contains 13 residues. The V end lost 4 bases, the J end lost 7 bases, and 13 bases lay between the germline ends. For the CDR3, the DNA is TGCAGTGCTAATATGCAGGGAGGCGGGGAGCTGTTTTTT. This encodes CSANMQGGGELFF.

The rearrangement joins TRBV7-6 to TRBJ2-2; TRBD2 might be the D (6 bases). Germline V gene lookup returns CDR1 SGHVS and CDR2 FNYEAQ. The CDR3 contains 13 residues. V gave up 3 bases and J gave up 7 bases, with 9 bases separating them. The CDR3 sequence: CASSLVGGGELFF. As DNA, the CDR3 is TGTGCCAGCAGCTTGGTCGGGGGCGGGGAGCTGTTTTTT.

The chain combines TRBV9 with TRBJ1-6; D unclear. CDR3 length: 15 residues. Germline V gene data show CDR1 as SGDLS and CDR2 as YYNGEE. V was clipped by 3 bases and J by 6 bases, with 13 bases between them. CDR3 loop: CASSGNMGVNSPLHF. CDR3 DNA: TGTGCCAGCAGCGGCAACATGGGTGTTAATTCACCCCTCCACTTT.

V and J are TRBV12-3 or TRBV12-4 and TRBJ2-7, with TRBD2 matching 9 bases. This CDR3 comprises 15 residues. The J segment lost 0 bases and the V segment lost 5 bases, leaving 5 bases of the junction unmatched. The CDR3 DNA reads as TGTGCCAGCAGTCGACCGACTAGCGGCTCCTACGAGCAGTACTTC. Translated, it gives CASSRPTSGSYEQYF.

This clonotype appeared a few times. The V and J genes are TRBV6-6 and TRBJ1-6; D perhaps matches TRBD1 (5 bases). The CDR3 extends over 15 amino acids. Per the germline V gene, CDR1 is MNHNY and CDR2 is SVGAGI (reference sequence). V was pared by 0 bases and J by 8 bases, with 11 bases between. Here the CDR3 reads CASSYSGGKDSPLHF. The DNA of the CDR3 is TGTGCCAGCAGTTACTCGGGGGGGAAAGATTCACCCCTCCACTTT.

This clonotype was counted ten times or more. The chain joins TRBV29-1 to TRBJ2-6, with unresolved D. Germline CDR1 reads SQVTM; CDR2 reads ANQGSEA. The CDR3 runs 16 residues. With 3 bases removed from V and 0 bases from J, the gap between germline ends came to 12 bases. CDR3 residues: CSVDGLGTSGANVLTF. CDR3 nucleotides: TGCAGCGTTGATGGGTTAGGAACCTCTGGGGCCAACGTCCTGACTTTC.

This clonotype is medium-sized. J is TRBJ2-2 and V is TRBV6-6, with TRBD1 matching 11 bases. Germline V gene lookup returns CDR1 MNHNY and CDR2 SVGAGI (reference sequence). The CDR3 runs to 14 residues. V lost 7 bases and J lost 5; bases outside the gene matches: 3. CDR3 amino acids: CASNGQGATGELFF. The CDR3 DNA sequence: TGTGCCAGCAACGGACAGGGGGCGACCGGGGAGCTGTTTTTT.

This chain connects TRBV4-1 to TRBJ2-6, with D maybe TRBD1 (6 bases). CDR1 is MGHRA and CDR2 is YSYEKL in the germline V gene. The V end lost 4 bases, the J end lost 1 base, and 17 bases lay between the germline ends. This CDR3 region has 18 residues. CDR3 bases: TGCGCCAGCAGCCTGACAGGCCAAATAGGATCTGGGGCCAACGTCCTGACTTTC. Its translation: CASSLTGQIGSGANVLTF.

This clonotype was counted many times. V and J are TRBV2 and TRBJ1-2; 7 nucleotides line up with TRBD1. Germline CDR1 SNHLY, CDR2 FYNNEI. The CDR3 spans 14 residues. The V gene end was trimmed by 9 bases and the J gene end by 6 bases; junction bases not matched to a gene: 13. In nucleotides, the CDR3 is TGTGCCAGTTCTCAACAGGGGTATGGGGATGGCTACACCTTC. It specifies CASSQQGYGDGYTF.

V gene TRBV3-1 combines with J gene TRBJ2-1, with 9 bases fitting TRBD2. The CDR3 sequence is 14 residues long. V dropped 8 bases and J dropped 10; count of bases not matched to a gene: 12. In germline, CDR1 is LGHDT, CDR2 YNNKEL (reference sequence). CDR3 coding DNA: TGTGCCAGCGAATCGGCGGGGGGGCCTAGCGAGCAGTTCTTC. Translating gives CASESAGGPSEQFF.

There are many counts of this clonotype. The chain is built from TRBV20-1 and TRBJ2-7, with D perhaps TRBD2 (6 bases). Looked up from germline, CDR1 is DFQATT and CDR2 is SNEGSKA (reference sequence). The CDR3 spans 15 residues. V lost 2 bases, J lost 2 bases, and 16 bases lay in between. This CDR3 reads CSARLKRAYTYEQYF. CDR3 coding DNA: TGCAGTGCTAGACTGAAGCGGGCCTACACCTACGAGCAGTACTTC.

This clonotype was observed many times. The J gene is TRBJ1-1, the V gene TRBV3-1; D unclear. The CDR3 is 17 residues long. V gave up 4 bases and J gave up 4 bases, with 22 bases separating them. The V gene's germline CDR1 is LGHDT and CDR2 YNNKEL (reference sequence). DNA for the CDR3: TGTGCCAGCAGCCCTGGCAGTTCGGACGAAAAGATCACTGAAGCTTTCTTT. Protein: CASSPGSSDEKITEAFF.

This clonotype has a handful of counts. The chain recombines TRBV5-1 with TRBJ2-1; 8 positions match TRBD1. The germline gives CDR1 SGHRS, CDR2 YFSETQ. The ends lost 3 bases at V and 12 bases at J; junction bases unmatched: 5. This CDR3 has 12 amino acids. The CDR3 bases are TGCGCCAGCAGCTCCGCCGGGACAGGGCAGTTCTTC. The encoded protein is CASSSAGTGQFF.